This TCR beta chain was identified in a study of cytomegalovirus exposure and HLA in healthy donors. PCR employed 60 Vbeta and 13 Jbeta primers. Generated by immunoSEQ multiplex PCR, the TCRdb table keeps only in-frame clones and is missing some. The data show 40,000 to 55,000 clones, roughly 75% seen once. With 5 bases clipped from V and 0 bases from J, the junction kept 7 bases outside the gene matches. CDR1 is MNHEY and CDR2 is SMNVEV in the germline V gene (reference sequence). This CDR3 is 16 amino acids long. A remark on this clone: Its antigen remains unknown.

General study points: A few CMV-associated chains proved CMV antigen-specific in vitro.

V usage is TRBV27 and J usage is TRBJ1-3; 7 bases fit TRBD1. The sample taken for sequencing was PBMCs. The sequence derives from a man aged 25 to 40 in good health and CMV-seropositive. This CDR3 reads CASSETRDSSGNTIYF. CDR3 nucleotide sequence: TGTGCCAGCAGTGAAACTCGGGACAGCTCTGGAAACACCATATATTTT.